This record covers a single T cell receptor beta chain. This clonotype was seen ten or more times. Its recognized antigen is unknown. Base qualities are missing; no much larger clone stands one base away. Relative to germline, V is 4 bases shorter and J is 6 bases shorter, with 18 bases between their ends. Its CDR3 holds 15 amino acids, cysteine through phenylalanine. The sequence is cut down to CDR3 DNA, 45 bases in frame from base 1. Amplification of TCR beta CDR3 regions was carried out from RNA transcripts. The TCR CDR3 was subjected to a first round of RT-PCR using the HTBI primer set and the Qiagen OneStep RT-PCR kit. The libraries were constructed in a second round of multiplex PCR and then size-selected and purified. Sequencing of the libraries was done on an Illumina HiSeq2000 using paired-end 100 bp reads. In the authors' own workflow: SOAPnuke was used to process the raw data, removing reads that contained adapters or uncalled bases, had a mean Phred below 15, or lacked an exact match to the constant primer or identifier. COPE v1.2.5 was used to merge high-quality paired reads, and clonotypes were defined as unique nucleotide sequences. Clonotypes were aligned to IMGT TRBV, TRBD and TRBJ reference segments using MiTCR v1.1. Only V-J combinations with frequency above 0.0001, covering approximately 99% of repertoires, were analysed. The TCS score was defined as the ratio of F50 (clonal expansion) to E x V (chaos), calculated using BLOSUM62-based TCRdist between CDR3 peptides within each V-J. Welch's t-statistics and random forest reduced fewer than 600 V-J features to about 13, which were used in a naive Bayes classifier (R e1071). TCRdb handled the public reads itself, with Q25 trimming in fastp and clone calling in MiXCR, and kept productive beta chains. Rows with one shared CDR3 protein collapse into an entry with the most common genes and DNA. The V and J calls and clone size are TCRdb's, not the authors'. The sample yields over 250,000 distinct CDR3 sequences; around 25% were counted once. Jointly, the top ten make up 20% to 30% of the sample.

The data are from a study of T cells in Graves' hyperthyroidism and ophthalmopathy (dated by TCRdb to between 2019 and 2020). As for the study more broadly: Peripheral blood samples were taken at the time of initial diagnosis, prior to any treatment. Thyroid tissue and blood T-cell repertoires from more than five Graves' hyperthyroidism patients were also compared in the study. The approximately 100 discovery patients were divided at random into training and test sets in a 7:3 ratio. Prospective prediction of ophthalmopathy was tested in an independent validation cohort of some 20 hyperthyroidism patients and 17 patients who later progressed to ophthalmopathy. TCR Vbeta CDR3 sequencing of 120 to 150 peripheral blood samples (over 40 ophthalmopathy, about 75 hyperthyroidism and approximately 17 progressor patients) is reported in the paper. TCR V-J signatures able to tell the groups apart were searched for in a discovery cohort of 100 or so patients, of whom 40 to 45 had Graves' ophthalmopathy and 57 had stable Graves' hyperthyroidism. After sampling, hyperthyroidism patients received methimazole starting at 30 mg daily, and ophthalmopathy patients received high-dose intravenous methylprednisolone.

The hyperthyroidism patients were between 18 and 65 years old and newly diagnosed, with a disease duration of less than 2 months. Patients with uncontrolled infections, other autoimmune diseases, pregnancy or lactation were excluded. Clinical symptoms, serum thyroxine and TRAb, thyroid ultrasound, and orbital computed tomography formed the basis for the diagnoses. Blood from progressor patients was collected at the time of first diagnosis with hyperthyroidism, before any ophthalmopathy symptoms had appeared. Ficoll-Paque density gradient centrifugation was used to isolate PBMCs from around 10 ml of fresh peripheral blood. Patients classed as progressors first received a Graves' hyperthyroidism diagnosis and then went on to develop ophthalmopathy during follow-up. Total RNA was extracted using Trizol reagent, and RNA quality was assessed on an Agilent 2100 Bioanalyzer. General conclusions and limits of the study: A model built on a 13 V-J signature distinguished ophthalmopathy from stable hyperthyroidism, reaching 85% to 90% sensitivity and around 82% specificity in cross-validation and 80%/75% in testing. No statistical method was used to set the sample size in advance, and investigators knew the group allocation. Most expanded thyroid clonotypes (frequency above 0.001) were also detected in blood, a finding suggesting that blood repertoires may reflect thyroid immune responses. In validation, the model predicted progression to ophthalmopathy with 55% to 71% sensitivity and 72% to 75% specificity, a median of 6.5 months before onset.

The sample consisted of blood. The clonotype was recovered from a man aged 40-49 years with Graves' hyperthyroidism that later progressed to Graves' ophthalmopathy. This sequence uses TRBV12-3 or TRBV12-4 and TRBJ1-1; no D segment can be confidently identified. The DNA reads as follows: TGTGCCAGCAGTTCCGTTAGGAGGGTTAACGCTGAAGCTTTCTTT. It encodes CASSSVRRVNAEAFF.